This T cell receptor beta chain was retrieved from a study of cytomegalovirus exposure and HLA in healthy donors. TCRdb keeps only in-frame clones here, not all; method: immunoSEQ multiplex PCR. Among about 120,000 clones listed, more than 75% were seen once. The CDR3 sequence is 16 residues long. Germline CDR1 and CDR2: MGHRA and YSYEKL. With 1 base clipped from V and 2 bases from J, the junction kept 5 bases outside the gene matches. The donors belonged to the roughly 110-subject validation cohort, separate from the approximately 700-subject first cohort. The chain joins TRBV4-1 to TRBJ2-1; 7 bases agree with TRBD1. The TCR comes from a woman aged 25-40 years in good health and CMV-seronegative. Sequenced sample: PBMCs. CDR3 sequence (DNA): TGCGCCAGCAGCCAAGTCGACAGGGCCCCCTACAATGAGCAGTTCTTC. It is translated as CASSQVDRAPYNEQFF.